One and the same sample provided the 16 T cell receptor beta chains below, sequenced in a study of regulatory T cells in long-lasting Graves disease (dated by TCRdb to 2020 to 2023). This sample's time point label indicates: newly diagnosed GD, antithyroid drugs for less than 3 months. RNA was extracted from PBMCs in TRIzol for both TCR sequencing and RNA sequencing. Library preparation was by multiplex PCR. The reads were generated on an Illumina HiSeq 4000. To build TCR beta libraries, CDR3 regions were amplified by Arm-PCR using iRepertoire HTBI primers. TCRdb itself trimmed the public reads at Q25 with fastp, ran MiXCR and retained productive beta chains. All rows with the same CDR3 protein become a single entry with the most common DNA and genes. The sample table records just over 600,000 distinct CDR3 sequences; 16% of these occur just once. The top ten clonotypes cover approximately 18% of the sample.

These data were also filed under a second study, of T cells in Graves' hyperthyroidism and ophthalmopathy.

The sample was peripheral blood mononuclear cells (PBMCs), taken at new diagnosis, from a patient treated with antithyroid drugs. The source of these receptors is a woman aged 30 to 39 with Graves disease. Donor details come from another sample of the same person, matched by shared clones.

CDR3 amino acids: CASKGSLNSNQPQHF. In DNA form, the CDR3 reads TGTGCCAGCAAAGGGAGTCTTAACAGCAATCAGCCCCAGCATTTT. The chain carries TRBV5-8 and TRBJ1-5; unclear D gene. CDR1 and CDR2 (germline): SGHTS, YDEGEE. Trimming took off 6 bases at V and 1 base at J, with 14 bases between the two ends. CDR3 length: 15 residues.

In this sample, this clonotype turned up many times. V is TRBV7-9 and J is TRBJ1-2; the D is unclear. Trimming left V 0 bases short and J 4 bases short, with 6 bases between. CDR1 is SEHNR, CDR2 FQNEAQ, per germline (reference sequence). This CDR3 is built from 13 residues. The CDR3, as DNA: TGTGCCAGCAGCTTAGCACAATCCTATGGCTACACCTTC. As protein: CASSLAQSYGYTF.

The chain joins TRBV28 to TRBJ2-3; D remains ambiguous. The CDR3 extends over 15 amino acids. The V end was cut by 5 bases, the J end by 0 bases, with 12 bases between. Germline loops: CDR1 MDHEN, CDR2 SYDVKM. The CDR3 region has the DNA TGTGCCAGCAGTCCCCTCGTGGATAGCACAGATACGCAGTATTTT. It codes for CASSPLVDSTDTQYF.

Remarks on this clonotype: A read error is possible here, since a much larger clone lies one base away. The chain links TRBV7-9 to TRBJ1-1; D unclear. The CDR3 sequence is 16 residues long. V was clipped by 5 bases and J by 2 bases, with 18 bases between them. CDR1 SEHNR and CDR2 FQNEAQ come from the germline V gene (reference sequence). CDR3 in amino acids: CASSRLPIGKNTEAFF. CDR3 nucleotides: TGTGCCAGCAGCCGACTTCCGATAGGTAAAAACACTGAAGCTTTCTTT.

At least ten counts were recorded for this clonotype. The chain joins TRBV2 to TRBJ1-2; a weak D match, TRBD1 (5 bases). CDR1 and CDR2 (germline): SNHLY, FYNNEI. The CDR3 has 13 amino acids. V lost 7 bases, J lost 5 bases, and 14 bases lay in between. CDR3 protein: CASNQGIGYGYTF. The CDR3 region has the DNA TGTGCCAGCAACCAGGGAATCGGGTATGGCTACACCTTC.

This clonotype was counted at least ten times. The CDR3 protein is CASTHPSGSTEISYNEQFF. CDR3 in DNA: TGTGCCAGCACTCATCCGAGCGGGAGTACCGAAATTTCCTACAATGAGCAGTTCTTC. This chain connects TRBV2 to TRBJ2-1; 8 nucleotides match TRBD2. CDR3 length: 19 residues. Germline V gene sequence: CDR1 SNHLY, CDR2 FYNNEI. V lost 7 bases to trimming and J lost 1 base; unmatched junction nucleotides: 18.

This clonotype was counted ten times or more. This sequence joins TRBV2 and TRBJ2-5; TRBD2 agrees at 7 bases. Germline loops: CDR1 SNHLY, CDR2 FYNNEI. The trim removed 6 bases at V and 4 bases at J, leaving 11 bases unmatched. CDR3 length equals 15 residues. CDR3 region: CASRVIGGGSETQYF. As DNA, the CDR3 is TGTGCCAGCAGGGTTATCGGGGGAGGGTCAGAGACCCAGTACTTC.

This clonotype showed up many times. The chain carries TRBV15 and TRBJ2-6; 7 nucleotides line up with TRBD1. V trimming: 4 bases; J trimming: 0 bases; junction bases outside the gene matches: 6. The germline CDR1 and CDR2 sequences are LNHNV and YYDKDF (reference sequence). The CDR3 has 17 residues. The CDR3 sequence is CATSKRTGYSGANVLTF. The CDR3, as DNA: TGTGCCACCAGCAAAAGGACAGGATACTCTGGGGCCAACGTCCTGACTTTC.

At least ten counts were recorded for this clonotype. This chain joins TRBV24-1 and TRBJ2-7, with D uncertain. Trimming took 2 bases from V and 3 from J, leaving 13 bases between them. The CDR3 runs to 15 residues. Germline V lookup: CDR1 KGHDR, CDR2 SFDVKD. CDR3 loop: CATSDSTNPNYEQYF. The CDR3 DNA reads TGTGCCACCAGTGATTCTACAAACCCAAACTACGAGCAGTACTTC.

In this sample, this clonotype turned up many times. CDR3 bases: TGTGCCACCTCCAAGCAAGCACCGGGCTCCTACAATGAGCAGTTCTTC. Translating it yields CATSKQAPGSYNEQFF. This chain connects TRBV24-1 to TRBJ2-1; D unclear. Trimming took 9 bases from V and 0 from J, leaving 17 bases between them. Germline V CDR1 and CDR2: KGHDR, SFDVKD. The CDR3 is made up of 16 amino acids.

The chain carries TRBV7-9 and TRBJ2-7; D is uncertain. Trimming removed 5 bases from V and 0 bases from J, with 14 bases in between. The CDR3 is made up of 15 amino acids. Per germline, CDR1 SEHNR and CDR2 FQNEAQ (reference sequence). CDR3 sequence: CASSTGRGFSYEQYF. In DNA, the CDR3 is TGTGCCAGCAGCACCGGGCGCGGATTCTCCTACGAGCAGTACTTC. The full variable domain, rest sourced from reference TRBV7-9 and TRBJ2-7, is DTGVSQNPRHKITKRGQNVTFRCDPISEHNRLYWYRQTLGQGPEFLTYFQNEAQLEKSRLLSDRFSAERPKGSFSTLEIQRTEQGDSAMYLCASSTGRGFSYEQYFGPGTRLTVT.

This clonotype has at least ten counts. CDR3 region: CASSLRQLTNDYTF. The CDR3 DNA follows: TGTGCCAGCAGCTTGAGACAGCTAACTAATGACTACACCTTC. The genes are TRBV28 and TRBJ1-2; weak D call: TRBD1 (5 bases). Germline V gene data show CDR1 as MDHEN and CDR2 as SYDVKM. V lost 6 bases to trimming and J lost 10 bases, with 21 bases between them. This CDR3 comprises 14 residues.

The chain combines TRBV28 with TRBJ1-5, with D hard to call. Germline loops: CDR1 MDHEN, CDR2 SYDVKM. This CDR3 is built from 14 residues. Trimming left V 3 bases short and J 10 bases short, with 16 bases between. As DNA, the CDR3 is TGTGCCAGCAGTTTTGGACCCCTCAGTCATCCCCAGCATTTT. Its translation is CASSFGPLSHPQHF.

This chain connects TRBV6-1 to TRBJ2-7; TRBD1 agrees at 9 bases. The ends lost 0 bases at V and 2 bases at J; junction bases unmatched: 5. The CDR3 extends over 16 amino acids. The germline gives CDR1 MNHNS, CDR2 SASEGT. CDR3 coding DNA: TGTGCCAGCAGTGAAGCGCCCGGACAGGGGCCCTACGAGCAGTACTTC. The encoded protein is CASSEAPGQGPYEQYF.

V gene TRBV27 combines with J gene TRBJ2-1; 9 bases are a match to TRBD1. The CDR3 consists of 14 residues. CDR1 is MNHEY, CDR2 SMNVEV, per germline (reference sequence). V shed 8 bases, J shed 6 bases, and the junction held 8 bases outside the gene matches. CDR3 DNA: TGTGCCAGCTTCGCCGGGACAGGGCTCAATGAGCAGTTCTTC. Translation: CASFAGTGLNEQFF.

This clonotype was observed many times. Here the CDR3 reads CASSLFRMQAFF. In DNA form, the CDR3 reads TGTGCCAGCAGTTTGTTCAGGATGCAAGCTTTCTTT. The chain joins TRBV28 to TRBJ1-1; D is unresolved. The ends were cut back, 3 bases at V and 9 bases at J, with 11 bases in the middle. The CDR3 sequence is 12 residues long. CDR1 and CDR2 from the germline V gene are MDHEN and SYDVKM.